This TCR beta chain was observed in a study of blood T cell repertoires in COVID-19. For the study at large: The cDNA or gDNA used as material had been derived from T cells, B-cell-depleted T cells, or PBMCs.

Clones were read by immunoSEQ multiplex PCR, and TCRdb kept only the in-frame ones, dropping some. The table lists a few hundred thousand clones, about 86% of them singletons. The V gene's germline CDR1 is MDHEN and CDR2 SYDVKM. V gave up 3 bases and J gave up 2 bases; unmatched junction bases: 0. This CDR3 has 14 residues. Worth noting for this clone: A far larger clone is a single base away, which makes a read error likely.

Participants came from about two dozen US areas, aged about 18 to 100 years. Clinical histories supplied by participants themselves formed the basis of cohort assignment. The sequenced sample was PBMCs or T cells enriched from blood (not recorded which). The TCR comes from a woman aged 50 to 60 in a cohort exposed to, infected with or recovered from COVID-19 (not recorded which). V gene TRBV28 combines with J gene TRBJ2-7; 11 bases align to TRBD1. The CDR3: CASSLGQGAYEQYF. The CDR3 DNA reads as TGTGCCAGCAGTTTGGGACAGGGGGCCTACGAGCAGTACTTC.